The following is a TCR beta chain sequence with its context. The V end lost 1 base, the J end lost 0 bases, and 7 bases lay between the germline ends. The length of the CDR3 is 15 residues. CDR1 is MNHNS and CDR2 is SASEGT in the germline V gene. The data were produced by immunoSEQ multiplex PCR, yet TCRdb's version contains in-frame clones alone and is incomplete. Of 120,000 to 150,000 clones listed, less than 90% are singletons. This sample stems from a study of blood T cell repertoires in COVID-19. Study as a whole: Spain, Italy and the United States supplied samples that represented acute and convalescent COVID-19.

Individuals aged about 18 to 89 years were recruited from 24 US areas. The sequencing sample was made of PBMCs or T cells enriched from blood (not recorded which). This TCR derives from a woman aged 45-59 years who had been exposed to COVID-19. V usage is TRBV6-1 and J usage is TRBJ1-3, with D hard to call. As DNA, the CDR3 is TGTGCCAGCAGTGAAGGGTACAGCTCTGGAAACACCATATATTTT. Protein sequence: CASSEGYSSGNTIYF.